Below are 6 T cell receptor beta chains sequenced from a single sample in a study of shared clonotypes between healthy human individuals. The protocol was immunoSEQ multiplex PCR, while the TCRdb copy is restricted to in-frame clones and leaves out a portion. The sample has some 2.3 million clones; 85% to 95% are singletons. Sequencing input: naive CD4+ T cells from PBMCs. Specified subset: CD45RA+ positively selected. The receptors originated from a young man in good health. Some clones in this sample may be carry-over from other donors' samples.

The genes are TRBV29-1 and TRBJ2-5; D assignment may be TRBD1 or TRBD2 (5 bases each). This CDR3 region has 12 residues. Germline-derived CDR1 and CDR2 are SQVTM and ANQGSEA. Trimming cost V 6 bases and J 4 bases, with 12 bases left between them. CDR3 protein: CSVGPGIETQYF. Here the CDR3 DNA reads TGCAGCGTGGGACCAGGGATAGAGACCCAGTACTTC. The full variable domain, its missing parts supplied by reference TRBV29-1 and TRBJ2-5, is SAVISQKPSRDICQRGTSLTIQCQVDSQVTMMFWYRQQPGQSLTLIATANQGSEATYESGFVIDKFPISRPNLTFSTLTVSNMSPEDSSIYLCSVGPGIETQYFGPGTRLLVL.

The V and J genes are TRBV5-6 and TRBJ1-4, with 7 nucleotides matching TRBD1. The V and J ends lost 2 bases and 5 bases, in that order; junction bases with no gene match: 6. CDR1 is SGHDT and CDR2 is YYEEEE in the germline V gene. The CDR3 is 15 residues long. CDR3 nucleotides: TGTGCCAGCAGCTTTCTGGGACAGTCGAATGAAAAACTGTTTTTT. Amino acids: CASSFLGQSNEKLFF. Complete variable domain (other parts from reference TRBV5-6 and TRBJ1-4): DAGVTQSPTHLIKTRGQQVTLRCSPKSGHDTVSWYQQALGQGPQFIFQYYEEEERQRGNFPDRFSGHQFPNYSSELNVNALLLGDSALYLCASSFLGQSNEKLFFGSGTQLSVL.

As DNA, the CDR3 is TGCGCCAGCAGTAAGGGGACGGTTAATGAAAAACTGTTTTTT. It translates to CASSKGTVNEKLFF. This chain connects TRBV5-1 to TRBJ1-4; a possible D gene is TRBD1 (5 bases). CDR1 is SGHRS, CDR2 YFSETQ, per germline. Trimming removed 5 bases at V and 4 bases at J, with 12 bases between. This CDR3 has 14 residues.

The rearrangement uses TRBV5-1 and TRBJ2-5; TRBD1 matches 7 bases. The CDR3 is 15 residues long. Germline CDR1 SGHRS, CDR2 YFSETQ. V shed 3 bases, J shed 4 bases, and the junction held 9 bases outside the gene matches. This CDR3 is CASSSVTGDGETQYF. DNA of the CDR3: TGCGCCAGCAGCTCGGTTACAGGGGACGGAGAGACCCAGTACTTC.

V and J are TRBV10-3 and TRBJ2-3; D is ambiguous. CDR1 and CDR2 (germline): ENHRY, SYGVKD. The germline V and J ends were trimmed by 3 bases and 2 bases, with 6 bases remaining between them. There are 13 residues in the CDR3. CDR3 DNA: TGTGCCATCAGTGAAAGGAACACAGATACGCAGTATTTT. Its protein product is CAISERNTDTQYF.

The genes are TRBV29-1 and TRBJ1-1, with 8 bases aligning to TRBD1. The CDR3 runs to 13 residues. Trimming at V came to 7 bases and at J to 11 bases, leaving 15 bases not matched to a gene. Germline V gives CDR1 SQVTM, CDR2 ANQGSEA. In nucleotides, the CDR3 is TGCAGCGGGAAGACAGGGGAGGTACGTGGGGCTTTCTTT. This codes for CSGKTGEVRGAFF.